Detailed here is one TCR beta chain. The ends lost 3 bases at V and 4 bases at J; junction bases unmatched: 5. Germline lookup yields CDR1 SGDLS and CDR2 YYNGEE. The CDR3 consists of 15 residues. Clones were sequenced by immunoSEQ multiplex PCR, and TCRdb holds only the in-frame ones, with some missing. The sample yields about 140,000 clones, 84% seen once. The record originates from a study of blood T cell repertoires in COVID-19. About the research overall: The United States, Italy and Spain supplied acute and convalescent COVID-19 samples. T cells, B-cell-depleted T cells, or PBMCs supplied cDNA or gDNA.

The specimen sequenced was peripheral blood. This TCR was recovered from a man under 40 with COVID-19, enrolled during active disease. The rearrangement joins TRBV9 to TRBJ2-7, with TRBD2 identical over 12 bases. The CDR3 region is CASSDGLAGPYEQYF. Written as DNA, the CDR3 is TGTGCCAGCAGCGACGGACTAGCGGGACCGTACGAGCAGTACTTC.